This record covers a single T cell receptor (beta chain). These data originate in a study of blood T cell repertoires in COVID-19. Produced via immunoSEQ multiplex PCR; TCRdb's table is partial and in-frame only. This sample has around 230,000 clones, with roughly 86% found just once. Sequencing input: PBMCs or T cells enriched from blood (not recorded which). The sequence derives from a man aged 18 to 29 with acute COVID-19.

CDR3 residues: CASRPGTNNSPLHF. CDR3 nucleotide sequence: TGTGCCAGCAGACCCGGGACAAATAATTCACCCCTCCACTTT. This chain joins TRBV28 and TRBJ1-6; D might be TRBD1 (6 bases). Trimming took off 6 bases at V and 5 bases at J, with 11 bases between the two ends. The CDR3 is made up of 14 amino acids. From germline, CDR1 is MDHEN and CDR2 SYDVKM.